The following is a T cell receptor beta chain sequence with its context. Its antigen is not identified. This CDR3 has 13 residues. J lost 6 bases, V lost 11 bases, and 11 bases had no gene match. In germline, CDR1 is SGHVS, CDR2 FNYEAQ. These data come from a study of early T cells in non-severe SARS-CoV-2 infection. At the level of the study: The input, bulk RNA from unsorted whole blood, was sequenced, and chains were unpaired. Study outcomes and limitations: VDJdb matching skewed toward anti-spike CD8 responses, missing private and CD4 specificities.

Individual cDNA molecules were tagged with unique molecular identifiers, the study reported. Via MiXCR, TCRdb re-called the 5' RACE reads, giving one row per CDR3 protein. The sample has 25,000 to 30,000 distinct CDR3 sequences, around 5% seen once. The V call is TRBV7-6, the J call TRBJ2-7, with TRBD1 matching over 9 bases. Material for sequencing was whole blood. The sequence was obtained from an adult who was a healthcare worker with PCR-confirmed SARS-CoV-2 infection or an uninfected control (not recorded which). The CDR3, as DNA: TGTGCCGTCACTCCACAGGGGGCACTCGAGCAGTACTTC. This encodes CAVTPQGALEQYF.